This TCR beta chain was obtained from a study of blood T cell repertoires in COVID-19. Study-level information: Both acute and convalescent COVID-19 samples were obtained from the United States, Italy and Spain.

Repertoires were generated with immunoSEQ multiplex PCR, while TCRdb's copy carries only in-frame clones and drops some. The sample includes about 190,000 clones, more than 85% of them seen just once. The length of the CDR3 is 9 amino acids, counting both ends. Regarding this clone: Because the CDR3 is missing its conserved closing phenylalanine or tryptophan, this is likely a read error. Because the CDR3's place on the DNA is in doubt, the DNA is left out and the CDR3 is given as listed by TCRdb.

Sequenced: peripheral blood. The TCR comes from a young man with acute or convalescent COVID-19. The chain joins TRBV21-1 to TRBJ2-3; the table's D call of TRBD2 was not tested on the DNA. TRBV21-1 is classified as a pseudogene. The CDR3 is CASTELGLH.